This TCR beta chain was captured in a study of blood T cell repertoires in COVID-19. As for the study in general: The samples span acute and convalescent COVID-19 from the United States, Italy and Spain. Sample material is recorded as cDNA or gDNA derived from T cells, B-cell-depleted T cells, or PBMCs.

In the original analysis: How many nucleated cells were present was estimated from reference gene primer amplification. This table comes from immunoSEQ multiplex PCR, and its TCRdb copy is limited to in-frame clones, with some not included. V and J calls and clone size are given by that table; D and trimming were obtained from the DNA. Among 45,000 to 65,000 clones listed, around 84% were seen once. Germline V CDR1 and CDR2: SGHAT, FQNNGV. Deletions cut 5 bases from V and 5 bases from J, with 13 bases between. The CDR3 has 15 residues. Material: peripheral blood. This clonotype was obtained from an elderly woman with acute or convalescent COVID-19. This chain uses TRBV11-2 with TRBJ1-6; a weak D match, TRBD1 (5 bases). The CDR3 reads CASSPSDNHNSPLHF. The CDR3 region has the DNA TGTGCCAGCAGCCCGTCGGACAACCATAATTCACCCCTCCACTTT.